These 20 T cell receptor beta chains were sequenced from one sample in a study of T cell changes during pregnancy in multiple sclerosis. The table came from immunoSEQ multiplex PCR; TCRdb's copy has only in-frame clones and leaves some out. Of about 62,000 clones in the sample, over 80% were seen once. The specimen comprised peripheral blood, sampled in the second trimester of pregnancy. The receptors stem from a female donor in good health, enrolled as a control in a pregnancy study.

V usage is TRBV7-8 and J usage is TRBJ2-7; tentatively, D is TRBD2 (5 bases). The CDR3 spans 15 residues. Between the trimmed V and J ends, which lost 2 bases and 0 bases, there was a span of 11 bases. Per the germline V gene, CDR1 is SGHVS and CDR2 is FQNEAQ. CDR3 nucleotide sequence: TGTGCCAGCAGCTTATCGGCGGGCAGCTCCTACGAGCAGTACTTC. Translated, it gives CASSLSAGSSYEQYF. The full variable domain, rest sourced from reference TRBV7-8 and TRBJ2-7, is GAGVSQSPRYKVAKRGQDVALRCDPISGHVSLFWYQQALGQGPEFLTYFQNEAQLDKSGLPSDRFFAERPEGSVSTLKIQRTQQEDSAVYLCASSLSAGSSYEQYFGPGTRLTVT.

This clone occurred once. The chain employs TRBV10-3 and TRBJ2-5; unclear D gene. Germline V gene sequence: CDR1 ENHRY, CDR2 SYGVKD. The CDR3 spans 15 residues. V lost 4 bases to trimming and J lost 5 bases, with 17 bases between them. CDR3 region: CAISVGYAVGETQYF. CDR3 DNA sequence: TGTGCCATCAGTGTAGGCTACGCGGTTGGGGAGACCCAGTACTTC.

This sequence joins TRBV29-1 and TRBJ1-2, with TRBD1 matching over 7 bases. Germline CDR1 reads SQVTM; CDR2 reads ANQGSEA. The CDR3 length is 14 residues. V lost 3 bases and J lost 7; bases outside the gene matches: 11. Here the CDR3 reads CSVEAYRGSGGYTF. CDR3 nucleotide sequence: TGCAGCGTTGAGGCATACAGGGGATCGGGTGGCTACACCTTC.

The chain combines TRBV10-3 with TRBJ2-7; 8 bases are shared with TRBD1. The CDR3 length is 15 residues. CDR1 is ENHRY, CDR2 SYGVKD, per germline. After removal of 4 bases from V and 0 bases from J, the junction contained 5 bases not matched to a gene. The CDR3 region has the DNA TGTGCCATCAGTGTTTGGGGACAGGTCTCCTACGAGCAGTACTTC. Translated: CAISVWGQVSYEQYF.

The chain uses TRBV29-1 and TRBJ2-6; 7 bases match TRBD1. The CDR3 covers 16 residues. V gave up 6 bases and J gave up 4 bases; unmatched junction bases: 12. Germline V lookup: CDR1 SQVTM, CDR2 ANQGSEA. Written as DNA, the CDR3 is TGCAGCGTCGTTGGACAGGATCTTTCCGGGGCCAACGTCCTGACTTTC. Amino acid sequence: CSVVGQDLSGANVLTF. Variable domain in full (rest from reference TRBV29-1 and TRBJ2-6): SAVISQKPSRDICQRGTSLTIQCQVDSQVTMMFWYRQQPGQSLTLIATANQGSEATYESGFVIDKFPISRPNLTFSTLTVSNMSPEDSSIYLCSVVGQDLSGANVLTFGAGSRLTVL.

The V gene is TRBV15, the J gene TRBJ2-7; possible D gene TRBD2, 5 bases. The length of the CDR3 is 16 residues. V dropped 5 bases and J dropped 2 bases, with 19 bases sitting between them. CDR1 LNHNV and CDR2 YYDKDF come from the germline V gene (reference sequence). CDR3 DNA: TGTGCCACCAGCGAGGGCGAGTCAGTCCCTGCCTACGAGCAGTACTTC. This encodes CATSEGESVPAYEQYF.

The chain has TRBV30 and TRBJ1-2; 9 bases are shared with TRBD1. J lost 4 bases, V lost 8 bases, and 8 bases had no gene match. CDR1 is GTSNPN and CDR2 is SVGIG in the germline V gene (reference sequence). The CDR3 is 13 amino acids. The CDR3, as DNA: TGTGCCAAACAGGGGGCGGACACCTATGGCTACACCTTC. Translation: CAKQGADTYGYTF.

This sequence joins TRBV11-3 and TRBJ2-4; 7 positions match TRBD1. V was pared by 8 bases and J by 5 bases, with 3 bases of the junction left unmatched. Germline values: CDR1 SGHNT, CDR2 YENEEA. The CDR3 is made up of 12 amino acids. This CDR3 is CASHRGENIQYF. Written as DNA, the CDR3 is TGTGCCAGCCACAGGGGCGAAAACATTCAGTACTTC.

This clone appeared once. The rearrangement links TRBV2 to TRBJ2-3; 12 bases agree with TRBD2. CDR1 is SNHLY and CDR2 is FYNNEI in the germline V gene. V lost 4 bases and J lost 1; bases outside the gene matches: 9. This CDR3 comprises 18 residues. The CDR3 protein is CASSATSGGPHRTDTQYF. The CDR3 DNA follows: TGTGCCAGCAGTGCGACTAGCGGGGGCCCTCATCGCACAGATACGCAGTATTTT.

J is TRBJ2-3 and V is TRBV5-1; 11 nucleotides agree with TRBD1. J gave up 5 bases and V 0 bases, and 5 bases lay outside the gene matches. Per germline, CDR1 SGHRS and CDR2 YFSETQ. This CDR3 is built from 16 residues. The CDR3: CASSLGTGGAGDTQYF. The CDR3 DNA sequence: TGCGCCAGCAGCTTGGGGACAGGGGGCGCGGGAGATACGCAGTATTTT.

The V and J genes are TRBV5-1 and TRBJ1-5, with 7 bases aligning to TRBD1. V dropped 1 base and J dropped 1; count of bases not matched to a gene: 5. The germline V gene encodes CDR1 SGHRS and CDR2 YFSETQ. CDR3 length: 16 residues. CDR3 sequence: CASSLLTGKSNQPQHF. The DNA of the CDR3 is TGCGCCAGCAGCTTGTTGACAGGGAAGAGCAATCAGCCCCAGCATTTT.

J is TRBJ2-7 and V is TRBV6-1; the match to TRBD2 covers 8 bases. This CDR3 is built from 14 residues. J lost 2 bases, V lost 2 bases, and 2 bases had no gene match. Looked up from germline, CDR1 is MNHNS and CDR2 is SASEGT. CDR3 bases: TGTGCCAGCAGTGAAAAGGGACTAGCCTACGAGCAGTACTTC. Encoded protein: CASSEKGLAYEQYF.

The rearrangement links TRBV4-2 to TRBJ1-1; a possible D gene is TRBD1 (5 bases). There are 14 residues in the CDR3. The germline V gene has CDR1 LGHNA and CDR2 YNFKEQ. The V end lost 3 bases, the J end lost 1 base, and 9 bases lay between the germline ends. The CDR3 DNA is TGTGCCAGCAGCCACCTAGACAGGAACACTGAAGCTTTCTTT. It translates to CASSHLDRNTEAFF.

The rearrangement links TRBV29-1 to TRBJ2-5; 7 positions agree with TRBD2. The CDR3 is 14 amino acids. V lost 4 bases, J lost 1 base, and 6 bases stayed unmatched. The germline CDR1 and CDR2 sequences are SQVTM and ANQGSEA. CDR3 in amino acids: CSVGDYRTQETQYF. In DNA, the CDR3 is TGCAGCGTTGGGGACTACCGAACCCAAGAGACCCAGTACTTC.

CDR3 loop: CASSARQGNYGYTF. CDR3 DNA: TGTGCCAGCAGTGCCAGACAGGGGAACTATGGCTACACCTTC. V is TRBV6-1 and J is TRBJ1-2; TRBD1 matches at 8 bases. CDR1 is MNHNS, CDR2 SASEGT, per germline. The J segment lost 2 bases and the V segment lost 4 bases, leaving 3 bases of the junction unmatched. CDR3 length: 14 residues.

The rearrangement uses TRBV19 and TRBJ2-1; D is possibly TRBD2 (5 bases). The CDR3 consists of 16 residues. Trimming took off 5 bases at V and 15 bases at J, with 29 bases between the two ends. Germline V gene lookup returns CDR1 LNHDA and CDR2 SQIVND (reference sequence). The CDR3 here is CASSPDTVQRMAGRFF. The CDR3 DNA is TGTGCCAGTAGTCCCGACACAGTTCAGCGGATGGCCGGGCGGTTCTTC.

This clone has only one observation. The V and J genes are TRBV27 and TRBJ1-1; no definite D call. CDR1 and CDR2 (germline): MNHEY, SMNVEV (reference sequence). V shed 2 bases and J shed 3 bases, with 7 bases lying between them. The CDR3 length is 13 residues. The CDR3 loop is CASSLTRYTEAFF. The DNA of the CDR3 is TGTGCCAGCAGTTTAACCAGATACACTGAAGCTTTCTTT.

The chain links TRBV28 to TRBJ1-4; D is uncertain. Germline CDR1 is MDHEN and CDR2 is SYDVKM. V was shortened by 5 bases and J by 8 bases, with 21 bases between the two germline ends. CDR3 length: 16 residues. CDR3 coding DNA: TGTGCCAGCAGTCGAGCGACGGGAGCCACGAGGGAAAAACTGTTTTTT. Translation gives CASSRATGATREKLFF.

The gene calls are TRBV5-4 and TRBJ2-1; a weak D match, TRBD1 (5 bases). The CDR3 totals 15 residues. V was pared by 2 bases and J by 4 bases, with 13 bases between. Germline CDR1 is SGHNT and CDR2 is YYREEE (reference sequence). CDR3 region: CASSLSGQSYNEQFF. The CDR3 DNA is TGTGCCAGCAGCTTAAGTGGACAAAGTTACAATGAGCAGTTCTTC.

The V gene is TRBV19, the J gene TRBJ1-1, with D tentatively TRBD1 (6 bases). This CDR3 contains 15 residues. V gave up 3 bases and J gave up 5 bases, with 16 bases separating them. Germline loops: CDR1 LNHDA, CDR2 SQIVND (reference sequence). The CDR3: CASSIRGAEGTEAFF. CDR3 DNA sequence: TGTGCCAGTAGTATCCGGGGGGCTGAGGGGACTGAAGCTTTCTTT.